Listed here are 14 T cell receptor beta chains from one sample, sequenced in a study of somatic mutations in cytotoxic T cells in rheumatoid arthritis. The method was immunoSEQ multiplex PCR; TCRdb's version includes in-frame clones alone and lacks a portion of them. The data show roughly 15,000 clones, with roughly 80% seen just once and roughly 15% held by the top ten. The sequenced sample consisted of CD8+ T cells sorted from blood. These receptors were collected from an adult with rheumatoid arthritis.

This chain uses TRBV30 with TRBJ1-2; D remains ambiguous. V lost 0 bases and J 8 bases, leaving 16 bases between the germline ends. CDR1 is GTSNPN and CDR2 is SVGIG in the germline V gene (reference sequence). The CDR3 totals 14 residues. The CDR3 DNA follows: TGTGCCTGGAGTGTAGGAGGGAGAAGCTACGGCTACACCTTC. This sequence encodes CAWSVGGRSYGYTF.

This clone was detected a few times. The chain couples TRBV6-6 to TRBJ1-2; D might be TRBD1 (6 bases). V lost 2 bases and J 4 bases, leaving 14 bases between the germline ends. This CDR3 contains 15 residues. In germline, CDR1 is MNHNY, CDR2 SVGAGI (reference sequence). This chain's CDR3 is CASSYASGAGYGYTF. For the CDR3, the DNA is TGTGCCAGCAGTTACGCCTCAGGGGCCGGCTATGGCTACACCTTC.

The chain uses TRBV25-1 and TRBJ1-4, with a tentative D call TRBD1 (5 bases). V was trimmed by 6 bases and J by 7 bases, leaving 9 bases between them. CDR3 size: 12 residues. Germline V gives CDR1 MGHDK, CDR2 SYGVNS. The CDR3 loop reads CASSQGGEKLFF. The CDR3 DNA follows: TGTGCCAGCAGCCAGGGCGGTGAAAAACTGTTTTTT.

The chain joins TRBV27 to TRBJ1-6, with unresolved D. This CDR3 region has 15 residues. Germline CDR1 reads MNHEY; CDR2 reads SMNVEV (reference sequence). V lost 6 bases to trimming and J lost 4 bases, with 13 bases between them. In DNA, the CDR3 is TGTGCCAGCAGCCAGACCGGACTTTATAATTCACCCCTCCACTTT. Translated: CASSQTGLYNSPLHF.

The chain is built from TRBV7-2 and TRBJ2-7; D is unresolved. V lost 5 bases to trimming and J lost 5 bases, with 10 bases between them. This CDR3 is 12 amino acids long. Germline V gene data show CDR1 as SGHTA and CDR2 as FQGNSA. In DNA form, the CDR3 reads TGTGCCAGCAGCCCCCCCCGGGACGAGCAGTACTTC. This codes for CASSPPRDEQYF.

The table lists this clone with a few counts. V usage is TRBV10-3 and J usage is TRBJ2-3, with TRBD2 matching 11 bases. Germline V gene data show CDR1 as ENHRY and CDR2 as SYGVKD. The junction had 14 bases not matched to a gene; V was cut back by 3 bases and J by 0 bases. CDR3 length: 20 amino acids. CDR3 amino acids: CAISEPIAGGQVTSTDTQYF. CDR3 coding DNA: TGTGCCATCAGTGAACCAATAGCGGGGGGGCAGGTGACTAGCACAGATACGCAGTATTTT.

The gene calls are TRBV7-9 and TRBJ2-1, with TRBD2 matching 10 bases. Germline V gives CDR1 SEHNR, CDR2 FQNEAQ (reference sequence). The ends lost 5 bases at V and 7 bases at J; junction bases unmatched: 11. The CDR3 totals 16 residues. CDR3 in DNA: TGTGCCAGCAGCCTCACCTCTAGCGGGGGTGGGAATGAGCAGTTCTTC. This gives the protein CASSLTSSGGGNEQFF.

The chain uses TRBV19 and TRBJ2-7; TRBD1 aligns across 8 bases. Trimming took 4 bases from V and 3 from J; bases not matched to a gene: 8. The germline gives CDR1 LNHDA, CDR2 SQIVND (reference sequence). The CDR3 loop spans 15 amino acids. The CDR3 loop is CASSTGQGGGYEQYF. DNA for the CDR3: TGTGCCAGTAGTACAGGACAGGGTGGGGGCTACGAGCAGTACTTC.

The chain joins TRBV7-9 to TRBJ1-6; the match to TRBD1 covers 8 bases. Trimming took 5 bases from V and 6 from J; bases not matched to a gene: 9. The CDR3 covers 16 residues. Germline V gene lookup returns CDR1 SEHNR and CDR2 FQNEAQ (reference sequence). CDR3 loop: CASSPPSDRGNSPLHF. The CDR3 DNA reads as TGTGCCAGCAGCCCTCCGAGCGACAGGGGTAATTCACCCCTCCACTTT.

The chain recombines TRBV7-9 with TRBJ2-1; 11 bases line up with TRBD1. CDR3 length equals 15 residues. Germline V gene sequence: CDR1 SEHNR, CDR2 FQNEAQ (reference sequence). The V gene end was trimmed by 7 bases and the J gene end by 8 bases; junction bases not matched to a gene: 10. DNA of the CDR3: TGTGCCAGCACCGAAGCCCGGACAGGGGGCCATGAGCAGTTCTTC. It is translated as CASTEARTGGHEQFF.

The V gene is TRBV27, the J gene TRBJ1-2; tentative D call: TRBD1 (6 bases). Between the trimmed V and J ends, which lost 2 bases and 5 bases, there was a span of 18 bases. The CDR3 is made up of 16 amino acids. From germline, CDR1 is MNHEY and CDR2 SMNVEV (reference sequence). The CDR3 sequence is CASSLVYNREPYGYTF. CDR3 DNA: TGTGCCAGCAGTTTAGTTTATAACAGGGAGCCATATGGCTACACCTTC.

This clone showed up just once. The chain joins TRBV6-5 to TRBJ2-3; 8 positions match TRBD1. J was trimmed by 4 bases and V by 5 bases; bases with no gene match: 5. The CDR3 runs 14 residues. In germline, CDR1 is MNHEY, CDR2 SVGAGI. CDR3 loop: CASSHGQGSDTQYF. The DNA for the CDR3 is TGTGCCAGCAGTCACGGACAGGGATCAGATACGCAGTATTTT.

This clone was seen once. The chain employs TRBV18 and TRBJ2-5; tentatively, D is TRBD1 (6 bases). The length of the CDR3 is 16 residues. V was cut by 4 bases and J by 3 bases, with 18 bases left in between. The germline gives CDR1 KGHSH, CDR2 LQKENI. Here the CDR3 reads CASSLPEKNREETQYF. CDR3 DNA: TGTGCCAGCTCACTTCCAGAAAAGAACAGGGAAGAGACCCAGTACTTC.

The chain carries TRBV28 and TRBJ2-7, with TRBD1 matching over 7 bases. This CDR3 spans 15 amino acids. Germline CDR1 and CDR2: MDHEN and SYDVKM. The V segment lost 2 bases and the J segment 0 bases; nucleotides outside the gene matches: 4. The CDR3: CASSLGTASSYEQYF. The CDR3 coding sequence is TGTGCCAGCAGTTTAGGGACAGCCTCCTCCTACGAGCAGTACTTC.